This T cell receptor beta chain was sequenced in a study of OX40 agonist ivuxolimab in advanced cancers. Looking at the study overall: Ivuxolimab was an agonistic, fully human IgG2 monoclonal antibody directed against OX40 (CD134), a costimulatory receptor. The paper describes the monotherapy dose-escalation part (N ≈ 52 patients) of the phase I trial of ivuxolimab. Partial responses were achieved by three dose-escalation patients, of whom one had hepatocellular carcinoma and two had cutaneous melanoma. The purpose of peripheral TCRbeta sequencing was to test whether ivuxolimab changed TCR sequence diversity and led to clonal T-cell expansion. Of the approximately 50 patients in dose escalation, about 20 had hepatocellular carcinoma, about 15 had melanoma, 9 had renal cell carcinoma and 9 had head and neck cancer. The dose-escalation cohort was about 86% male with a mean age of approximately 60 years, ranging from 23 to 79. Prior anti-PD-1, anti-PD-L1 or anti-CTLA-4 therapy was permitted, and 30% to 50% of dose-escalation patients had received checkpoint inhibitors. Intravenous ivuxolimab was administered to patients every 2 weeks at six dose levels: 0.01, 0.1, 0.3, 1.5, 3 and 10 mg/kg. The paper's findings and limits, for the study overall: At doses of 0.1 to 3.0 mg/kg, clonal expansion of both CD4+ and CD8+ blood T cells was observed from baseline to week 6. In the 0.1-3.0 mg/kg groups, partial responders had among the lowest normalized peripheral clonal expansion, particularly in CD8+ T cells. Low levels of normalized T-cell clonal expansion were also seen in some patients who did not respond. After ivuxolimab, CD8+ T cells had more expanded clones than CD4+ T cells on average. The antigen specificity of the peripheral T cells that underwent clonal expansion was not determined.

This clone was observed a single time. The specificity of this receptor is unknown. Base qualities are not at hand, and no much larger clone is one base apart. Patients with a history of autoimmune disease or receiving systemic immunosuppression were excluded from the trial. In every dose cohort, peripheral blood was drawn for TCR sequencing at baseline, cycle 4 day 1, and cycle 7 day 1. The samples were drawn from a first-in-human, open-label, multicenter phase I dose-escalation trial of ivuxolimab. Adults with locally advanced or metastatic melanoma, renal cell carcinoma, hepatocellular carcinoma or head and neck squamous cell carcinoma were enrolled in the trial. Before TCR sequencing, CD4+ and CD8+ T cells were separately sorted from peripheral blood. Including cysteine and phenylalanine, the CDR3 has 14 amino acids. Only the CDR3 part of the read is kept: 42 bases, read in frame from the first base. At the junction V is shortened by 7 bases and J by 4 bases; bases outside the gene matches: 8. CDR1 and CDR2, looked up from the germline V gene (reference sequence), are GTSNPN and SVGIG.

Genomic DNA was extracted from sorted cells for sequencing of the TCRbeta CDR3 region. TCRbeta CDR3 regions were sequenced using the immunoSEQ Assay. The clones in this table, taken by TCRdb from immuneACCESS, are in-frame only. Not every clone is retained; where verified, under half of the shortfall comes from an unresolved V gene, and the cause of the rest is unknown. Here the sample has 30,000 to 35,000 clones; approximately 79% occur a single time. The ten largest clones take up roughly 15% of the sample. This chain is built from TRBV30 and TRBJ1-4; 8 junctional bases match TRBD1. The TCR comes from an adult with an advanced solid tumor such as melanoma, head and neck, liver or kidney cancer. The sequences come from CD4+ or CD8+ T cells sorted from blood, collected in a trial of the OX40 agonist ivuxolimab. The DNA sequence reads TGTGCCTCGGATGGACAGGGAAATAATGAAAAACTGTTTTTT. Its translation reads: CASDGQGNNEKLFF. Reference TRBV30 and TRBJ1-4 genes cover what lies past the CDR3, so the full variable domain is SQTIHQWPATLVQPVGSPLSLECTVEGTSNPNLYWYRQAAGRGLQLLFYSVGIGQISSEVPQNLSASRPQDRQFILSSKKLLLSDSGFYLCASDGQGNNEKLFFGSGTQLSVL.